The clone carrying this T cell receptor (beta chain) was counted only a few times. Its antigen is unidentified. This CDR3 is built from 14 residues. Germline CDR1 is MNHEY and CDR2 is SVGAGI. V lost 8 bases to trimming and J lost 8 bases, with 18 bases between them. Sequenced by immunoSEQ multiplex PCR; TCRdb stores in-frame clones only, minus some. The sample contains approximately 160,000 clones, 93% of which appear only once. These data belong to a study of T cell responses to AZD1222 COVID-19 vaccine. Points from the study as a whole: Among the donors, most were white British and more were female, and clonal diversity was possibly underestimated. Dominant at 160-218 and 743-854, vaccine-associated CD4 TCRs also spanned spike. None of the repertoires were sampled until the peak T cell response had passed.

The rearrangement joins TRBV6-5 to TRBJ1-4, with a weak D call TRBD1 (6 bases). Sequencing used peripheral blood, obtained on day 0 of AZD1222 vaccination. The receptor's source is an adult in good health. As DNA, the CDR3 is TGTGCCAGCCAACCTCTCAGGGGTCACGAAAAACTGTTTTTT. Encoded protein: CASQPLRGHEKLFF.